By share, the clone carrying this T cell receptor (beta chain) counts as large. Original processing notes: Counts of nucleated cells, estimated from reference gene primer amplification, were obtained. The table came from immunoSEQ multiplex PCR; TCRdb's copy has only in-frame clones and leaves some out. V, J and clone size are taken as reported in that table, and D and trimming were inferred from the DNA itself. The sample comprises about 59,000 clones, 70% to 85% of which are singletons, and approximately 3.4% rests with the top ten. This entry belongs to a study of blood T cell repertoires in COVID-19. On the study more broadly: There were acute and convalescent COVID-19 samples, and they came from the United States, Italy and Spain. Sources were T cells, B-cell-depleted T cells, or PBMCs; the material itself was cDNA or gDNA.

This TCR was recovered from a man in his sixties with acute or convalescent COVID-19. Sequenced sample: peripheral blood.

For the CDR3, the DNA is TGTGCCAGCAGTGACCGCCACGGACTAGCGGGAGTTCCGTCTTACGAGCAGTACTTC. This encodes CASSDRHGLAGVPSYEQYF. The chain couples TRBV2 to TRBJ2-7; TRBD2 agrees at 13 bases. CDR3 length: 19 amino acids. V lost 3 bases and J lost 4; bases outside the gene matches: 15. Looked up from germline, CDR1 is SNHLY and CDR2 is FYNNEI.